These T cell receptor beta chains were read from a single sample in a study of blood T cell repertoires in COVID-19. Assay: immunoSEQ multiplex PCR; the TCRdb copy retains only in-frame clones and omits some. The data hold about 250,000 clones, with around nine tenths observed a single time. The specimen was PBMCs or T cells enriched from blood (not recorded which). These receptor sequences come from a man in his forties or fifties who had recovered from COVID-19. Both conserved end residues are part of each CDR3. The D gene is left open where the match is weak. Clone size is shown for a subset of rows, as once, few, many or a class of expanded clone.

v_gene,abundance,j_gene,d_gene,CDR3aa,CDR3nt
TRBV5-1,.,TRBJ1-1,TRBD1,CASTRQGQNTEAFF,TGCGCCAGCACCCGACAGGGACAGAACACTGAAGCTTTCTTT
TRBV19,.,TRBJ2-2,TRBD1,CASSIVGDRGELFF,TGTGCCAGTAGTATAGTCGGGGACAGGGGGGAGCTGTTTTTT
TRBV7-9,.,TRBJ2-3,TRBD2,CARQGLGIADTQYF,TGTGCCAGACAAGGACTAGGGATCGCAGATACGCAGTATTTT
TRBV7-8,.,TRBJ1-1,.,CASSFRGSRDTEAFF,TGTGCCAGCAGCTTCCGGGGGTCTAGGGACACTGAAGCTTTCTTT
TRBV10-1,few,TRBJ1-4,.,CASSDDRDNEEKLFF,TGCGCCAGCAGTGACGACCGGGACAACGAGGAAAAACTGTTTTTT
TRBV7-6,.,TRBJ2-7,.,CASSPTGTQAYEQYF,TGTGCCAGCAGCCCCACCGGGACACAAGCCTACGAGCAGTACTTC
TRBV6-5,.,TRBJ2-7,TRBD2,CASSYSPGGYEQYF,TGTGCCAGCAGTTACTCGCCGGGGGGATACGAGCAGTACTTC
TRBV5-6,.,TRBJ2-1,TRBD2,CASSLRERGGREQFF,TGTGCCAGCAGCTTGCGGGAGCGGGGGGGCCGGGAGCAGTTCTTC
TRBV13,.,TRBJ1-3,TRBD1,CASSPRQGQYSGNTIYF,TGTGCCAGCAGCCCTAGACAGGGCCAATACTCTGGAAACACCATATATTTT
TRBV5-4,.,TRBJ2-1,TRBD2,CASSFRTSGNPRYNEQFF,TGTGCCAGCAGCTTTCGGACTAGCGGCAACCCCCGATACAATGAGCAGTTCTTC
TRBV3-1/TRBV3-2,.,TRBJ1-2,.,CASSQGLGTAGYGYTF,TGTGCCAGCAGCCAAGGGCTGGGGACTGCCGGCTATGGCTACACCTTC
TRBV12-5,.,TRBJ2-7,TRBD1,CASKPGQGSREQYF,TGTGCTAGCAAACCGGGACAGGGGTCTCGCGAGCAGTACTTC
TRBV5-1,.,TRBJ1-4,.,CASSGQQGTEKLFF,TGCGCCAGCAGCGGGCAACAGGGAACTGAAAAACTGTTTTTT
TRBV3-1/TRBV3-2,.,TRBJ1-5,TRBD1,CASSQNRGGQPQHF,TGTGCCAGCAGCCAAAACAGGGGAGGTCAGCCCCAGCATTTT
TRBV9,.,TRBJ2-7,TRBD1,CASSAGTGGPIYEQYF,TGTGCCAGCAGCGCGGGGACAGGGGGACCCATCTACGAGCAGTACTTC
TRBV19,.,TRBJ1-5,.,CASSAPGTHYQPQHF,TGTGCCAGTAGTGCCCCCGGGACACATTATCAGCCCCAGCATTTT
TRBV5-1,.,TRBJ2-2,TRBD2,CASSLELAGATGELFF,TGCGCCAGCAGCTTGGAGTTAGCGGGAGCCACCGGGGAGCTGTTTTTT
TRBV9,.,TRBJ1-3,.,CASSSNGNTIYF,TGTGCCAGCAGCTCTAATGGAAACACCATATATTTT
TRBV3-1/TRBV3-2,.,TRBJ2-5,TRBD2,CASSQNPGTGAGSQYF,TGTGCCAGCAGCCAAAATCCCGGGACCGGAGCGGGGTCCCAGTACTTC
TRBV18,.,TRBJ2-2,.,CASSGGQGATGELFF,TGTGCCAGCTCAGGAGGGCAAGGGGCCACCGGGGAGCTGTTTTTT
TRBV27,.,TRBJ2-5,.,CASSLGLRETQYF,TGTGCCAGCAGTTTAGGGCTTAGAGAGACCCAGTACTTC
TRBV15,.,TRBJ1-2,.,CATSRDRTADWVGYTF,TGTGCCACCAGCAGAGACCGGACTGCCGATTGGGTTGGCTACACCTTC
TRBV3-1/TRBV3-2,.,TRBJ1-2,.,CASSLLSSWGYTF,TGTGCCAGCAGCCTACTCTCCTCGTGGGGCTACACCTTC
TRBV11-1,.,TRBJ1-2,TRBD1,CASSLAGTGTAYGYTF,TGTGCCAGCAGCTTAGCCGGGACAGGGACGGCCTATGGCTACACCTTC
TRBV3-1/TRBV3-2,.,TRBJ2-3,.,CASSQGSGGGTDTQYF,TGTGCCAGCAGCCAAGGAAGTGGCGGGGGCACAGATACGCAGTATTTT
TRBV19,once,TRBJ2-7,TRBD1,CASSSAGGSYEQYF,TGTGCCAGTAGTTCTGCAGGGGGCTCCTACGAGCAGTACTTC
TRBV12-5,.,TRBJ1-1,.,CASGLAFDGSTEAFF,TGTGCTAGTGGTTTGGCTTTCGATGGGAGCACTGAAGCTTTCTTT